This T cell receptor beta chain derives from a study of blood T cell repertoires in COVID-19. Germline-derived CDR1 and CDR2 are LNHDA and SQIVND (reference sequence). The CDR3 is made up of 13 amino acids. V was clipped by 7 bases and J by 6 bases; unmatched bases: 4. Sequenced by immunoSEQ multiplex PCR; TCRdb stores in-frame clones only, minus some. The sample shows under 95,000 clones, 88% of them seen only once. The TCR was taken from a human donor in a cohort sampled during active COVID-19. Source material: peripheral blood. The gene calls are TRBV19 and TRBJ1-4; 8 bases map to TRBD1. The CDR3 region is CASTTTGDEKLFF. DNA for the CDR3: TGTGCCAGTACCACGACAGGGGATGAAAAACTGTTTTTT. Together with reference TRBV19 and TRBJ1-4, the CDR3 gives the full variable domain: DGGITQSPKYLFRKEGQNVTLSCEQNLNHDAMYWYRQDPGQGLRLIYYSQIVNDFQKGDIAEGYSVSREKKESFPLTVTSAQKNPTAFYLCASTTTGDEKLFFGSGTQLSVL.